This T cell receptor (beta chain) stems from a study of blood T cells in healthy people across ages. The germline gives CDR1 SGHVS, CDR2 FNYEAQ. The V gene lost 1 base and the J gene lost 0 bases, with 6 bases spanning the gap. The CDR3 spans 15 residues. Every participating donor contributed 8 to 10 milliliters of peripheral blood through a draw. This clonotype was found many times. A sample-barcoded 5' primer and a J-beta primer mix were used in a second PCR of roughly 6 to 11 cycles. MiXCR, run by TCRdb on the 5' RACE reads, gives a single entry per CDR3 protein. The sample consists of 870,000 or so distinct CDR3 sequences, roughly 26% of them appearing once.

The V gene is TRBV7-6, the J gene TRBJ1-4; D call uncertain. This TCR was sampled from a woman of 80 years or more in good health. The sequenced sample consisted of blood. The CDR3 region has the DNA TGTGCCAGCAGCTTAGTATATACAACTAATGAAAAACTGTTTTTT. It specifies CASSLVYTTNEKLFF.